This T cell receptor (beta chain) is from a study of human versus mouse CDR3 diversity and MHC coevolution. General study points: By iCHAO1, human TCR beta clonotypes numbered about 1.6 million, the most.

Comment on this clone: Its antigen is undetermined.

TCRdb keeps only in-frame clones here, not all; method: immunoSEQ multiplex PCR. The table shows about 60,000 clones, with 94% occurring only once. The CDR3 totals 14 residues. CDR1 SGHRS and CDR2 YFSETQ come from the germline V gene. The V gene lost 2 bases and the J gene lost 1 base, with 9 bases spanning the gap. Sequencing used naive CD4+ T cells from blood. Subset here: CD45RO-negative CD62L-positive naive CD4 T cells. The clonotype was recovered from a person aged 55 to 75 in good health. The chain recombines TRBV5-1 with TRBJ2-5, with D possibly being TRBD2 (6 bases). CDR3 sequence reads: CASSFSSGQETQYF. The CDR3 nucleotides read TGCGCCAGCAGCTTCAGTAGCGGCCAAGAGACCCAGTACTTC. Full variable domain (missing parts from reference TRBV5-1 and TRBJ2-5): KAGVTQTPRYLIKTRGQQVTLSCSPISGHRSVSWYQQTPGQGLQFLFEYFSETQRNKGNFPGRFSGRQFSNSRSEMNVSTLELGDSALYLCASSFSSGQETQYFGPGTRLLVL.